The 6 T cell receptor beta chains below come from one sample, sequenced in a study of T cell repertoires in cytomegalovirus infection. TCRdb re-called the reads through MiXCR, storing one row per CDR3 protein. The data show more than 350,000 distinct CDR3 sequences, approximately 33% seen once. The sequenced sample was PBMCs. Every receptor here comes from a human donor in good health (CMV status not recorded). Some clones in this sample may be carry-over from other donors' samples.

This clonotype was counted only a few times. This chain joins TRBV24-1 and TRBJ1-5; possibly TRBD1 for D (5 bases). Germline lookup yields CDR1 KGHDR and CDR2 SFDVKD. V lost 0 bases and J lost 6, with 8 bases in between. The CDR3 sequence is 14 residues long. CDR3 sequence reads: CATSDLGQSQPQHF. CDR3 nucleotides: TGTGCCACCAGTGATTTGGGACAATCTCAGCCCCAGCATTTT.

CDR3 in amino acids: CASSYETVDTQYF. In nucleotides, the CDR3 is TGTGCCAGCAGTTACGAGACAGTGGATACGCAGTATTTT. The rearrangement joins TRBV6-6 to TRBJ2-3; tentative D call: TRBD1 (5 bases). CDR3 length: 13 amino acids. The germline gives CDR1 MNHNY, CDR2 SVGAGI (reference sequence). V dropped 2 bases and J dropped 6 bases, with 9 bases sitting between them.

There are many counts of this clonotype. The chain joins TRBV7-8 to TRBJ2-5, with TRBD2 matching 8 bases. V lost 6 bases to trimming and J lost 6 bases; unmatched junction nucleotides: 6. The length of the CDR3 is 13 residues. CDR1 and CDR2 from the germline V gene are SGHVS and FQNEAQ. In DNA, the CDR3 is TGTGCCAGCAGTCGTGAGCGGGGGCAGACCCAGTACTTC. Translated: CASSRERGQTQYF.

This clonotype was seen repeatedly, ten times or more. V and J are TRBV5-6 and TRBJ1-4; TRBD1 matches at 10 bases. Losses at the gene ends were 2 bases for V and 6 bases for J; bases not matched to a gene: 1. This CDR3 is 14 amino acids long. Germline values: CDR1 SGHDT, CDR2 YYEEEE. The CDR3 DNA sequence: TGTGCCAGCAGCTTTGGACAGGGGGATGAAAAACTGTTTTTT. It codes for CASSFGQGDEKLFF.

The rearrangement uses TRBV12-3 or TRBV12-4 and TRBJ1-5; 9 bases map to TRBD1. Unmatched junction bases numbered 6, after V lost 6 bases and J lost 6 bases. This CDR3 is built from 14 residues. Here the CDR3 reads CASSRTGETQPQHF. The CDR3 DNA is TGTGCCAGCAGCCGGACAGGGGAAACTCAGCCCCAGCATTTT.

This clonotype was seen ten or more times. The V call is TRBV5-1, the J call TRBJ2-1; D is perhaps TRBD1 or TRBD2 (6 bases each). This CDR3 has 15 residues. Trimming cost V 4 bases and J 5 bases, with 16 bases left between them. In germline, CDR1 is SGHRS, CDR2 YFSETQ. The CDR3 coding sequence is TGCGCCAGCAGCCTCCGAAGGAGGGGGGACAATGAGCAGTTCTTC. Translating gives CASSLRRRGDNEQFF.